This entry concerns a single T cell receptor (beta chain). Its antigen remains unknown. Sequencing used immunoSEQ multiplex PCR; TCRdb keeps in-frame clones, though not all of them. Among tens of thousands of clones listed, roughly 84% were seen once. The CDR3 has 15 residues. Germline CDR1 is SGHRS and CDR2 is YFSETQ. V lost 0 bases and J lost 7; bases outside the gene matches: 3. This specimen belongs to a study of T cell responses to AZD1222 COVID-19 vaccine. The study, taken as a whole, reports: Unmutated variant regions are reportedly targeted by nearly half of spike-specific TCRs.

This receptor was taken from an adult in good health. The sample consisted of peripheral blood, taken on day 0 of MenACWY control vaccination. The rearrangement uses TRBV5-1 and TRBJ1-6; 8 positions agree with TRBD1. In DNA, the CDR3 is TGCGCCAGCAGCTTGGAGGGACAGGCAAATTCACCCCTCCACTTT. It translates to CASSLEGQANSPLHF.